This T cell receptor beta chain was sequenced in a study of T-cell memory formation after mild COVID-19. TCRdb reprocessed the 5' RACE reads via MiXCR and lists one record per CDR3 protein. The table has just under 350,000 distinct CDR3 sequences, 10% to 15% seen once. The CDR3 extends over 14 amino acids. V lost 6 bases to trimming and J lost 3 bases, with 14 bases between them. Germline V gene sequence: CDR1 MNHNS, CDR2 SASEGT. This TCR derives from a man younger than 35 who had mild COVID-19 (a few samples of this study predate the infection). Cell type and time point are not known. Sequenced material: PBMCs or a T cell subset sorted from them (not recorded which). The rearrangement links TRBV6-1 to TRBJ1-1; TRBD1 is a possible D gene (6 bases). The CDR3 loop is CASRDGGQDTEAFF. The CDR3 DNA follows: TGTGCCAGCAGGGACGGGGGGCAGGACACTGAAGCTTTCTTT.